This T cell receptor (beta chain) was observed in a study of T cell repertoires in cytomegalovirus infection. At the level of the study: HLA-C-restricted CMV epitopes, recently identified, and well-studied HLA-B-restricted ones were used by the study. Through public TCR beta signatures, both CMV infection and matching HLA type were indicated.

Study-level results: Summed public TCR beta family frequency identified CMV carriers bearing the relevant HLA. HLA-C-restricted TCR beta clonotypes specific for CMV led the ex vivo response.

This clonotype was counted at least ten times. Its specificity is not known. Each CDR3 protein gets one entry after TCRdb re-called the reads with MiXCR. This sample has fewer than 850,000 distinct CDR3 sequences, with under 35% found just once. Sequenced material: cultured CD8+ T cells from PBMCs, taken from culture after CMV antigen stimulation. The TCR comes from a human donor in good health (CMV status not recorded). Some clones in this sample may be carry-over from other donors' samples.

For the CDR3, the DNA is TGTGCCAGCAGCTCGGGACAGAGCTCCTACGAGCAGTACTTC. The encoded protein is CASSSGQSSYEQYF. The chain couples TRBV7-2 to TRBJ2-7; 7 nucleotides match TRBD1. This CDR3 is 14 amino acids long. Germline CDR1 reads SGHTA; CDR2 reads FQGNSA. V was clipped by 4 bases and J by 0 bases; unmatched bases: 3.